The 23 T cell receptor beta chains listed next were all sequenced from one sample in a study of T cells of healthy individuals. TCRdb analysed the 5' RACE reads with MiXCR anew, one entry per CDR3 protein. Altogether 63,000 or so distinct CDR3 sequences are present, about 16% being singletons, with the ten largest covering approximately 4.6%. The receptors come from a human donor in good health.

The J gene is TRBJ1-3, the V gene TRBV5-1; 7 bases agree with TRBD1. V was clipped by 2 bases and J by 2 bases; unmatched bases: 4. The CDR3 contains 15 residues. Germline-derived CDR1 and CDR2 are SGHRS and YFSETQ. This chain's CDR3 is CASSFGDRAGNTIYF. The CDR3 DNA sequence: TGCGCCAGCAGCTTTGGCGACAGGGCTGGAAACACCATATATTTT.

The chain has TRBV20-1 and TRBJ1-2; D is possibly TRBD1 (5 bases). The CDR3 is 17 amino acids. V lost 3 bases and J lost 3, with 23 bases in between. From germline, CDR1 is DFQATT and CDR2 SNEGSKA (reference sequence). The CDR3 sequence is CSARGDRGSRLHYGYTF. CDR3 bases: TGCAGTGCTAGGGGAGACAGAGGAAGCCGACTCCACTATGGCTACACCTTC.

This clonotype was picked up a small number of times. V gene TRBV6-2 or TRBV6-3 combines with J gene TRBJ1-1; 8 nucleotides line up with TRBD1. Germline V gives CDR1 MNHEY, CDR2 SVGEGT. The V segment lost 5 bases and the J segment 0 bases; nucleotides outside the gene matches: 11. The CDR3 totals 17 residues. The CDR3 region is CASSNPRGLSMNTEAFF. CDR3 nucleotides: TGTGCCAGCAGTAACCCCAGGGGGCTCAGTATGAACACTGAAGCTTTCTTT.

This clonotype was picked up many times. The V and J genes are TRBV19 and TRBJ2-2, with TRBD2 as a possible D gene (6 bases). CDR1 is LNHDA and CDR2 is SQIVND in the germline V gene (reference sequence). The CDR3 covers 15 residues. Trimming stripped 6 bases from V and 3 bases from J, with 14 bases between. CDR3 in DNA: TGTGCCAGTAGGGGATCCGGGACTGACACCGGGGAGCTGTTTTTT. It codes for CASRGSGTDTGELFF.

The table lists this clonotype with many counts. This chain joins TRBV12-3 or TRBV12-4 and TRBJ1-5; no clear D gene. The length of the CDR3 is 12 residues. With 5 bases removed from V and 5 bases from J, the gap between germline ends came to 7 bases. The CDR3 spells CASSMQDQPQHF. CDR3 DNA: TGTGCCAGCAGTATGCAGGATCAGCCCCAGCATTTT.

This clonotype was observed a handful of times. The V call is TRBV20-1, the J call TRBJ2-7; D may be TRBD2 (5 bases). Trimming cost V 4 bases and J 3 bases, with 16 bases left between them. This CDR3 contains 14 residues. Germline lookup yields CDR1 DFQATT and CDR2 SNEGSKA (reference sequence). Written as DNA, the CDR3 is TGCAGTGCTATCACTGGAGCGGCGATCTACGAGCAGTACTTC. Translation gives CSAITGAAIYEQYF.

The sample holds many counts of this clonotype. The J gene is TRBJ2-1, the V gene TRBV6-5, with D possibly TRBD2 on 7 matching bases. Germline assignment: CDR1 MNHEY and CDR2 SVGAGI. The V and J ends lost 5 bases and 9 bases respectively, with 23 bases between them. The CDR3 covers 16 residues. The CDR3 sequence is CASSRRPGEGGGEQFF. The DNA for the CDR3 is TGTGCCAGCAGTCGGCGTCCAGGGGAAGGGGGGGGTGAGCAGTTCTTC.

This sequence joins TRBV12-3 or TRBV12-4 and TRBJ2-1; 8 bases are a match to TRBD2. CDR3 length: 18 amino acids. The V and J ends lost 8 bases and 7 bases, in that order; junction bases with no gene match: 22. The CDR3 sequence: CASGLERPSGQVRNEQFF. As DNA, the CDR3 is TGTGCCAGCGGTCTTGAGAGGCCTAGCGGGCAAGTAAGGAATGAGCAGTTCTTC.

The chain uses TRBV7-9 and TRBJ2-7, with D possibly matching TRBD2 (7 bases). V lost 5 bases and J lost 2, with 19 bases in between. Per germline, CDR1 SEHNR and CDR2 FQNEAQ (reference sequence). This CDR3 has 16 amino acids. This chain's CDR3 is CASSLGGDKGAYEQYF. The CDR3 nucleotides are TGTGCCAGCAGCCTTGGGGGGGACAAAGGGGCCTACGAGCAGTACTTC.

The V call is TRBV28, the J call TRBJ1-5; a possible D gene is TRBD1 (5 bases). Trimming took off 6 bases at V and 4 bases at J, with 16 bases between the two ends. CDR1 is MDHEN, CDR2 SYDVKM, per germline. The CDR3 runs 15 residues. CDR3 region: CASRLLDSLNQPQHF. CDR3 coding DNA: TGTGCCAGCAGACTACTAGACAGTTTAAATCAGCCCCAGCATTTT.

This clonotype has only a few counts. This chain connects TRBV20-1 to TRBJ2-3, with D unclear. Germline V gives CDR1 DFQATT, CDR2 SNEGSKA (reference sequence). The CDR3 is made up of 16 amino acids. V was trimmed by 5 bases and J by 0 bases, leaving 18 bases between them. The CDR3, as DNA: TGCAGTGCTGGCTCTGAAGGGCTAGACAGCACAGATACGCAGTATTTT. Its translation is CSAGSEGLDSTDTQYF.

In its sample, this clonotype was seen many times. The chain joins TRBV6-5 to TRBJ2-7, with 11 bases aligning to TRBD2. Germline V CDR1 and CDR2: MNHEY, SVGAGI. J was trimmed by 6 bases and V by 0 bases; bases with no gene match: 10. This CDR3 has 17 residues. The CDR3 DNA sequence: TGTGCCAGCAGTTACTCGCCGGGACTAGCGGCTAATGCCGAGCAGTACTTC. Translating it yields CASSYSPGLAANAEQYF.

The V call is TRBV25-1, the J call TRBJ2-1, with D possibly TRBD1 on 5 matching bases. The CDR3 contains 15 residues. Per the germline V gene, CDR1 is MGHDK and CDR2 is SYGVNS. V was shortened by 7 bases and J by 3 bases, with 16 bases between the two germline ends. CDR3 sequence reads: CASTPGYVGYNEQFF. CDR3 in DNA: TGTGCCAGCACCCCAGGGTACGTTGGCTACAATGAGCAGTTCTTC. Full variable domain (missing parts from reference TRBV25-1 and TRBJ2-1): EADIYQTPRYLVIGTGKKITLECSQTMGHDKMYWYQQDPGMELHLIHYSYGVNSTEKGDLSSESTVSRIRTEHFPLTLESARPSHTSQYLCASTPGYVGYNEQFFGPGTRLTVL.

V usage is TRBV6-1 and J usage is TRBJ2-7, with 9 bases identical to TRBD2. The V segment lost 7 bases and the J segment 5 bases; nucleotides outside the gene matches: 12. From germline, CDR1 is MNHNS and CDR2 SASEGT. CDR3 length: 15 amino acids. CDR3 nucleotides: TGTGCCAGCACCCCCGGGACTAGCATAACCCACGAGCAGTACTTC. This codes for CASTPGTSITHEQYF.

The chain has TRBV9 and TRBJ1-2; tentative D call: TRBD1 (5 bases). The CDR3 runs to 17 residues. The germline V gene has CDR1 SGDLS and CDR2 YYNGEE. V was clipped by 0 bases and J by 8 bases, with 23 bases between them. CDR3 loop: CASSVAAGTQTLRGYTF. The CDR3 DNA reads as TGTGCCAGCAGCGTAGCCGCCGGGACCCAAACCTTGCGGGGCTACACCTTC.

The chain links TRBV6-6 to TRBJ1-5; D unclear. Between the trimmed V and J ends, which lost 5 bases and 7 bases, there was a span of 9 bases. Germline CDR1 and CDR2: MNHNY and SVGAGI (reference sequence). The CDR3 is 12 amino acids. CDR3 DNA: TGTGCCAGCAGTCCTACTTCGCAGCCCCAGCATTTT. This sequence encodes CASSPTSQPQHF.

This clonotype was counted ten times or more. CDR3 sequence: CASSFNGANTGELFF. The CDR3 bases are TGTGCCAGCAGTTTCAACGGGGCGAACACCGGGGAGCTGTTTTTT. This chain links TRBV28 with TRBJ2-2; maybe TRBD2 (5 bases). This CDR3 spans 15 amino acids. The germline V gene has CDR1 MDHEN and CDR2 SYDVKM. Deletions cut 3 bases from V and 0 bases from J, with 8 bases between.

This clonotype has a count of ten or more. The chain has TRBV6-4 and TRBJ1-2, with a possible D match to TRBD1 (6 bases). CDR1 MRHNA and CDR2 SNTAGT come from the germline V gene. V lost 0 bases and J lost 3, with 11 bases in between. The CDR3 has 15 amino acids. For the CDR3, the DNA is TGTGCCAGCAGTGACTCGGGGGCCCCCTACTATGGCTACACCTTC. Amino acids: CASSDSGAPYYGYTF.

The rearrangement links TRBV30 to TRBJ2-1; the match to TRBD2 covers 8 bases. The CDR3 is 13 residues long. Germline CDR1 GTSNPN, CDR2 SVGIG (reference sequence). V shed 2 bases and J 6 bases; nucleotides not matched to a gene: 3. The CDR3 sequence: CAWSYGTSNEQFF. CDR3 nucleotide sequence: TGTGCCTGGAGTTACGGGACTAGCAATGAGCAGTTCTTC.

The chain is built from TRBV2 and TRBJ2-7; 10 positions agree with TRBD1. CDR3 size: 13 residues. With 6 bases clipped from V and 4 bases from J, the junction kept 3 bases outside the gene matches. Germline V gene lookup returns CDR1 SNHLY and CDR2 FYNNEI. CDR3 residues: CASRGTGAYEQYF. The CDR3 region has the DNA TGTGCCAGCAGAGGGACAGGGGCTTACGAGCAGTACTTC.

This sequence joins TRBV6-5 and TRBJ2-3, with D unclear. This CDR3 contains 13 residues. Germline CDR1 is MNHEY and CDR2 is SVGAGI. Trimming took off 7 bases at V and 1 base at J, with 9 bases between the two ends. The CDR3 bases are TGTGCCAGCACCAGGTCAGGCACAGATACGCAGTATTTT. Residues: CASTRSGTDTQYF.

This sequence joins TRBV30 and TRBJ1-5; TRBD1 matches 11 bases. The CDR3 sequence is 17 residues long. CDR1 and CDR2 from the germline V gene are GTSNPN and SVGIG (reference sequence). The V segment lost 4 bases and the J segment 2 bases; nucleotides outside the gene matches: 10. The CDR3 sequence: CAWTPGQGGVGNQPQHF. CDR3 in DNA: TGTGCCTGGACCCCGGGACAGGGGGGAGTGGGCAATCAGCCCCAGCATTTT.

This clonotype was counted many times. V is TRBV5-1 and J is TRBJ2-1; TRBD1 matches 9 bases. Germline trimming cut 4 bases from V and 4 bases from J; bases unmatched to any gene: 6. The CDR3 covers 15 residues. The germline gives CDR1 SGHRS, CDR2 YFSETQ. The CDR3 is CASSMGDRDYNEQFF. The CDR3 nucleotides read TGCGCCAGCAGCATGGGGGACAGGGATTACAATGAGCAGTTCTTC.